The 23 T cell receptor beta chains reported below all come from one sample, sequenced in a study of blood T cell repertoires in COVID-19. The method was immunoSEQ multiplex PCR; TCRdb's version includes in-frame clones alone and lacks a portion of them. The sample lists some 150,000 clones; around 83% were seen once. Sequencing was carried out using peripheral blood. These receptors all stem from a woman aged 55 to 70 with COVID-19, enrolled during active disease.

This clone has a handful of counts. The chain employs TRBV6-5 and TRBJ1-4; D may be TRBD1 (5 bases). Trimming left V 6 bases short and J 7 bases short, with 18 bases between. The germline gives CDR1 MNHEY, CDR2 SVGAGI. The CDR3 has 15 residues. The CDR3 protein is CASSLRTKWGEKLFF. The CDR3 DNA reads TGTGCCAGCAGCCTCAGGACAAAATGGGGTGAAAAACTGTTTTTT.

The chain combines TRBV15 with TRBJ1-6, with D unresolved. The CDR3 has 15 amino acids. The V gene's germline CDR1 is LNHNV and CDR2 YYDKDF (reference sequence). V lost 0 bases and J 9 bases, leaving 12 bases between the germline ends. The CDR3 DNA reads TGTGCCACCAGCAGAGAAATTAGTTCAAGTTCACCCCTCCACTTT. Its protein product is CATSREISSSSPLHF.

CDR3 loop: CASSWGTSTDTQYF. CDR3 sequence (DNA): TGTGCCAGCAGCTGGGGGACTAGCACAGATACGCAGTATTTT. The V call is TRBV7-3, the J call TRBJ2-3; TRBD2 is a possible D gene (6 bases). The V gene lost 4 bases and the J gene lost 0 bases, with 8 bases spanning the gap. Germline-derived CDR1 and CDR2 are SGHTA and FQGTGA. The CDR3 spans 14 residues.

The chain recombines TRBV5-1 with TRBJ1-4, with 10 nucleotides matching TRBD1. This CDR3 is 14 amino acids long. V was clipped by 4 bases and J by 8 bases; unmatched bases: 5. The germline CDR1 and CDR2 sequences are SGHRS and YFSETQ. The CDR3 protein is CASSADRGHEKLFF. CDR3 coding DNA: TGCGCCAGCAGCGCCGACAGGGGGCACGAAAAACTGTTTTTT.

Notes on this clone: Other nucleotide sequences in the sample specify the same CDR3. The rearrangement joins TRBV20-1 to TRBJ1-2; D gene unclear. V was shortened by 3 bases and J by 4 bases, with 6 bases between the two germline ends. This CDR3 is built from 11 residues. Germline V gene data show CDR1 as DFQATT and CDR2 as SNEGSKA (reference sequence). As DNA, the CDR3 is TGCAGTGCTAGGGACTTCTATGGCTACACCTTC. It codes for CSARDFYGYTF.

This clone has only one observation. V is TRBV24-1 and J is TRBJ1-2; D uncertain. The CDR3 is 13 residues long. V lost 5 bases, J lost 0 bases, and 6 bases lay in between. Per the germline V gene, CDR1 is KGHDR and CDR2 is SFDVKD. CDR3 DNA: TGTGCCACCAGTGTAAGCGCTAACTATGGCTACACCTTC. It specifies CATSVSANYGYTF.

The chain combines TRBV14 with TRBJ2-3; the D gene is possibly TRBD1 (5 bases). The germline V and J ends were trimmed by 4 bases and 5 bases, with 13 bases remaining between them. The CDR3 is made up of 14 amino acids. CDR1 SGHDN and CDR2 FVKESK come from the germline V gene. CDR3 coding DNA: TGTGCCAGCAGCCCGCTCACAGGACAAGATACGCAGTATTTT. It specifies CASSPLTGQDTQYF.

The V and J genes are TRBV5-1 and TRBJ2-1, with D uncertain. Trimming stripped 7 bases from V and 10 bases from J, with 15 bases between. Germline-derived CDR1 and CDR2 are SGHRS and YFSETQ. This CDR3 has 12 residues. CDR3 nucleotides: TGCGCCAGCGGGCTTGGGTCGGAAGAGCAGTTCTTC. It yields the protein CASGLGSEEQFF.

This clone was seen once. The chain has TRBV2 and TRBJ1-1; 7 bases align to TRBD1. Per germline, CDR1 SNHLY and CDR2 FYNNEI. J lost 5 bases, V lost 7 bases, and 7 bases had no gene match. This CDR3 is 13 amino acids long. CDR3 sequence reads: CASNVRGRTEAFF. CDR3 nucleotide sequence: TGTGCCAGCAACGTCAGGGGGAGGACTGAAGCTTTCTTT.

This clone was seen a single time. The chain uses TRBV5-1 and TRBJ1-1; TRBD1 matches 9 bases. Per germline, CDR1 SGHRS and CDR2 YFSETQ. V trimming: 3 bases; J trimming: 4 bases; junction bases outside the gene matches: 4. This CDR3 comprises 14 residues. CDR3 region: CASSSGDRATEAFF. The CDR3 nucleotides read TGCGCCAGCAGCTCTGGGGACAGGGCCACTGAAGCTTTCTTT.

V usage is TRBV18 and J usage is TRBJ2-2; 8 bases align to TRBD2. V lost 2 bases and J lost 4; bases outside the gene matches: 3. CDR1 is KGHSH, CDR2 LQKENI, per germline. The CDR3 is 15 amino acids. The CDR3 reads CASSPSRGGTGELFF. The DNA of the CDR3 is TGTGCCAGCTCACCAAGCCGGGGGGGCACCGGGGAGCTGTTTTTT.

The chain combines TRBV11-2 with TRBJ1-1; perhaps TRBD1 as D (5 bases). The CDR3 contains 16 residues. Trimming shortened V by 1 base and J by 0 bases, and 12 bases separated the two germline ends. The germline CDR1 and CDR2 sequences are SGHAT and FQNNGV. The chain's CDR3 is CASSLVGGFMNTEAFF. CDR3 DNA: TGTGCCAGCAGCTTAGTCGGGGGGTTCATGAACACTGAAGCTTTCTTT.

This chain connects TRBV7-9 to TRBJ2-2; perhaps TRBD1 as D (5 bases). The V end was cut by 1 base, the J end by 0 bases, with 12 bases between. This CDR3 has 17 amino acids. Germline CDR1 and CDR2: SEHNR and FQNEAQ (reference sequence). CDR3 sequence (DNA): TGTGCCAGCAGCTTAGGAAGGTGGGGCGCGAACACCGGGGAGCTGTTTTTT. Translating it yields CASSLGRWGANTGELFF.

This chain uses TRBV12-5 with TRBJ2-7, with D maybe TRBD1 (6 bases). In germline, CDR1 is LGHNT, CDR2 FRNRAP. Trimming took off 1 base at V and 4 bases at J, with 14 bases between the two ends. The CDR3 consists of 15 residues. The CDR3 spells CASGLAGQFFYEQYF. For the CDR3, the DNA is TGTGCTAGTGGTTTGGCCGGACAGTTTTTTTACGAGCAGTACTTC.

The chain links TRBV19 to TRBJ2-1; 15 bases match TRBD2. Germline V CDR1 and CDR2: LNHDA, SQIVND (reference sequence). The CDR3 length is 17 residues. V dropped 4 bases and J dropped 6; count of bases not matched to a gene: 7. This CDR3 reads CASSNPGLAGGGNEQFF. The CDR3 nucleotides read TGTGCCAGTAGTAACCCGGGACTAGCGGGGGGAGGCAATGAGCAGTTCTTC.

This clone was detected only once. The CDR3 coding sequence is TGTGCCAGCAGCTTGGCCGCTAGGACACCCTACGAGCAGTACTTC. Translating it yields CASSLAARTPYEQYF. The chain carries TRBV5-5 and TRBJ2-7; tentative D call: TRBD1 (5 bases). V was clipped by 0 bases and J by 2 bases, with 12 bases between them. The CDR3 is 15 amino acids. The germline V gene has CDR1 SGHKS and CDR2 YYEKEE (reference sequence). The variable domain in full, completed from reference TRBV5-5 and TRBJ2-7, reads DAGVTQSPTHLIKTRGQQVTLRCSPISGHKSVSWYQQVLGQGPQFIFQYYEKEERGRGNFPDRFSARQFPNYSSELNVNALLLGDSALYLCASSLAARTPYEQYFGPGTRLTVT.

The CDR3 here is CASSYSPGNEQFF. As DNA, the CDR3 is TGTGCCAGCAGTTACTCCCCCGGCAATGAGCAGTTCTTC. This rearrangement joins TRBV6-5 to TRBJ2-1; D is uncertain. CDR3 length equals 13 residues. In germline, CDR1 is MNHEY, CDR2 SVGAGI. Deletions cut 0 bases from V and 6 bases from J, with 6 bases between.

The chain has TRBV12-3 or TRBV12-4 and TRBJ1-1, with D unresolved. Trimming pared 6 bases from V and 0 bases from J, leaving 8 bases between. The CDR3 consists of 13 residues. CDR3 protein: CASSPKLNTEAFF. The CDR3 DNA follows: TGTGCCAGCAGCCCCAAATTGAACACTGAAGCTTTCTTT.

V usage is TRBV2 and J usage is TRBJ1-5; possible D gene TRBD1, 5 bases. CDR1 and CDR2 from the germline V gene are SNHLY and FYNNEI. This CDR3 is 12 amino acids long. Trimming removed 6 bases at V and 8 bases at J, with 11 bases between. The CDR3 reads CASSLQAEPQHF. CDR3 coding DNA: TGTGCCAGCAGCTTACAGGCTGAGCCCCAGCATTTT.

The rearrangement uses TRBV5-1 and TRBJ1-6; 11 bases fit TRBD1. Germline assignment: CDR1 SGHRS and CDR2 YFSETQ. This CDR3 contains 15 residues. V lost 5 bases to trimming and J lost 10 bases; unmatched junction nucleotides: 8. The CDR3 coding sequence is TGCGCCAGCAGACAGGACAGGGGGCTCTCATCACCCCTCCACTTT. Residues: CASRQDRGLSSPLHF.

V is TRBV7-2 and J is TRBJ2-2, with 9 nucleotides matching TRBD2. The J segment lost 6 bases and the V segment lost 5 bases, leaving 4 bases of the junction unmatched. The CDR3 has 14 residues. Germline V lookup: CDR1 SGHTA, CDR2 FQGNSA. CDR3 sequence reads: CASSMGLASGELFF. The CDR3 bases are TGTGCCAGCAGCATGGGACTAGCTTCCGGGGAGCTGTTTTTT.

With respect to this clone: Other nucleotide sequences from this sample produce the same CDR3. The CDR3 region has the DNA TGCAGCGTTGTCAACTACGAGCAGTACTTC. The encoded protein is CSVVNYEQYF. The chain uses TRBV29-1 and TRBJ2-7; D gene uncertain. Germline V gene data show CDR1 as SQVTM and CDR2 as ANQGSEA. This CDR3 has 10 residues. V was pared by 4 bases and J by 3 bases, with 4 bases between.

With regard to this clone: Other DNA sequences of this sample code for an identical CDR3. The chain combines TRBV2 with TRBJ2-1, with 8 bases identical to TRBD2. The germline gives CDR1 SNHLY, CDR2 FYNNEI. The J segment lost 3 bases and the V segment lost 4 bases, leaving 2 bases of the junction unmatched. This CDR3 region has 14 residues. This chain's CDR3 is CASSGTSGYNEQFF. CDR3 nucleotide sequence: TGTGCCAGCAGTGGAACTAGCGGCTACAATGAGCAGTTCTTC.